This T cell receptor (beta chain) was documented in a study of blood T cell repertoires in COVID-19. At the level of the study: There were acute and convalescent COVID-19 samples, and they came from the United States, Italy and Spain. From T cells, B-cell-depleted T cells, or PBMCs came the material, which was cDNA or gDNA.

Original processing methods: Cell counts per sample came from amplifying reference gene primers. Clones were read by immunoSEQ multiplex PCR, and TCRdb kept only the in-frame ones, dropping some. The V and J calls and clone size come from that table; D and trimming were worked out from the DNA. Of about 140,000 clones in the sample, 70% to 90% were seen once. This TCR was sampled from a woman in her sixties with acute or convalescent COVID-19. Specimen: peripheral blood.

CDR3 residues: CASSPGGGRGYGYTF. In DNA, the CDR3 is TGTGCCAGCAGCCCCGGGGGGGGCAGGGGCTATGGCTACACCTTC. The V and J genes are TRBV28 and TRBJ1-2; D is possibly TRBD1 (6 bases). This CDR3 has 15 amino acids. CDR1 and CDR2 (germline): MDHEN, SYDVKM. With 6 bases removed from V and 4 bases from J, the gap between germline ends came to 18 bases.